These 13 T cell receptor beta chains originate from one sample sequenced in a study of blood T cell repertoires in COVID-19. Method: immunoSEQ multiplex PCR; TCRdb's copy keeps in-frame clones and lacks some. The sample contains hundreds of thousands of clones, about 91% of which appear only once. Material for sequencing was peripheral blood. The receptors here all came from a man aged 18 to 35 with COVID-19, enrolled during active disease.

As to this clone: Being one base from a much bigger clone, this may be a read error. Additional DNA sequences in this sample encode the identical CDR3. The rearrangement joins TRBV2 to TRBJ1-2, with D possibly being TRBD1 (5 bases). The germline V gene has CDR1 SNHLY and CDR2 FYNNEI. The CDR3 is 12 amino acids. The germline V and J ends were trimmed by 3 bases and 4 bases, with 6 bases remaining between them. The CDR3 spells CASSEGGYGYTF. CDR3 nucleotides: TGTGCCAGCAGTGAGGGGGGCTATGGCTACACCTTC.

The chain is built from TRBV24-1 and TRBJ2-1; the match to TRBD2 covers 8 bases. Germline V gives CDR1 KGHDR, CDR2 SFDVKD. This CDR3 has 15 amino acids. V trimming: 7 bases; J trimming: 8 bases; junction bases outside the gene matches: 12. The CDR3 nucleotides read TGTGCCACCAGCCCACTAGCGGCCCCACTGGATGAGCAGTTCTTC. Its protein product is CATSPLAAPLDEQFF.

The chain joins TRBV15 to TRBJ1-6, with TRBD1 identical over 7 bases. Germline CDR1 LNHNV, CDR2 YYDKDF (reference sequence). Germline trimming cut 0 bases from V and 7 bases from J; bases unmatched to any gene: 6. This CDR3 has 16 residues. CDR3 region: CATSRDTQGGNSPLHF. CDR3 nucleotides: TGTGCCACCAGCAGAGATACCCAGGGGGGCAATTCACCCCTCCACTTT.

V and J are TRBV7-8 and TRBJ2-7, with TRBD1 matching over 9 bases. V was pared by 4 bases and J by 0 bases, with 13 bases of the junction left unmatched. This CDR3 spans 18 amino acids. CDR1 and CDR2 from the germline V gene are SGHVS and FQNEAQ. The CDR3 loop is CASSSSGTGRGISYEQYF. The CDR3 DNA sequence: TGTGCCAGCAGCTCCTCCGGGACAGGGAGAGGAATCTCCTACGAGCAGTACTTC.

The chain joins TRBV9 to TRBJ1-5, with a tentative D call TRBD1 (6 bases). CDR3 length equals 15 residues. V was shortened by 1 base and J by 3 bases, with 11 bases between the two germline ends. CDR1 and CDR2 (germline): SGDLS, YYNGEE. As DNA, the CDR3 is TGTGCCAGCAGCGTACCAGGGGACCCCAATCAGCCCCAGCATTTT. Its protein is CASSVPGDPNQPQHF.

Of note for this clone: This sample includes further DNA sequences coding for the same CDR3. The chain is built from TRBV11-3 and TRBJ2-7, with 11 bases matching TRBD1. This CDR3 is 13 amino acids long. Losses at the gene ends were 3 bases for V and 5 bases for J; bases not matched to a gene: 0. Per germline, CDR1 SGHNT and CDR2 YENEEA. The CDR3 DNA follows: TGTGCCAGCAGCTTGGGACAGGGGGACGAGCAGTACTTC. It specifies CASSLGQGDEQYF.

The J gene is TRBJ2-2, the V gene TRBV6-6; TRBD1 agrees at 11 bases. The germline V gene encodes CDR1 MNHNY and CDR2 SVGAGI (reference sequence). Trimming cost V 5 bases and J 6 bases; bases outside gene matches: 5. The length of the CDR3 is 15 residues. The CDR3 bases are TGTGCCAGCAGTGGCCGGGACAGGGGGTCCGGGGAGCTGTTTTTT. The encoded protein is CASSGRDRGSGELFF.

The chain combines TRBV6-5 with TRBJ2-1; no reliable D call. The CDR3 is 15 residues long. Trimming took off 2 bases at V and 2 bases at J, with 10 bases between the two ends. The germline V gene has CDR1 MNHEY and CDR2 SVGAGI. CDR3 sequence reads: CASSYESVPYNEQFF. The CDR3, as DNA: TGTGCCAGCAGTTACGAGTCGGTCCCCTACAATGAGCAGTTCTTC.

The gene calls are TRBV24-1 and TRBJ2-3; D remains unclear. This CDR3 has 15 residues. Germline CDR1 KGHDR, CDR2 SFDVKD. Trimming cost V 5 bases and J 0 bases, with 11 bases left between them. This chain's CDR3 is CATSARVASTDTQYF. CDR3 in DNA: TGTGCCACCAGTGCCCGGGTTGCGAGCACAGATACGCAGTATTTT.

This clone was counted only a few times. This sequence joins TRBV7-8 and TRBJ1-1; 8 bases line up with TRBD1. Germline values: CDR1 SGHVS, CDR2 FQNEAQ. The CDR3 totals 16 residues. J gave up 6 bases and V 1 base, and 10 bases lay outside the gene matches. CDR3 DNA sequence: TGTGCCAGCAGCTTAGATTCGCGCAGGGGGCATGCTGAAGCTTTCTTT. It encodes CASSLDSRRGHAEAFF.

The chain joins TRBV6-2 or TRBV6-3 to TRBJ1-5; maybe TRBD1 (6 bases). V was trimmed by 6 bases and J by 11 bases, leaving 23 bases between them. This CDR3 region has 15 residues. Germline-derived CDR1 and CDR2 are MNHEY and SVGEGT. CDR3 residues: CASSTLTGARLTQHF. Here the CDR3 DNA reads TGTGCCAGCAGCACCCTGACAGGTGCGCGGTTGACCCAGCATTTT.

This clone came up once. This sequence joins TRBV20-1 and TRBJ2-1; 7 bases line up with TRBD1. Trimming cost V 3 bases and J 4 bases; bases outside gene matches: 15. From germline, CDR1 is DFQATT and CDR2 SNEGSKA (reference sequence). There are 17 residues in the CDR3. The CDR3, as DNA: TGCAGTGCTAGTAAGCTGTACGGGGACAGAGCTTACAATGAGCAGTTCTTC. Its translation is CSASKLYGDRAYNEQFF.

The J gene is TRBJ1-2, the V gene TRBV29-1; TRBD1 matches at 8 bases. Germline trimming cut 7 bases from V and 7 bases from J; bases unmatched to any gene: 14. Germline values: CDR1 SQVTM, CDR2 ANQGSEA. The CDR3 extends over 14 amino acids. The CDR3 nucleotides are TGCAGCGCTCAACCGGACAGGGCCGGCGGTGGCTACACCTTC. Translated, it gives CSAQPDRAGGGYTF.